This paragraph covers one T cell receptor beta chain sequence. This PCR relied on a set of 60 Vbeta primers and 13 Jbeta primers. Assay used: immunoSEQ multiplex PCR; TCRdb lists only in-frame clones, some missing. This sample yields some 170,000 clones, of which 70% to 90% are seen a single time; less than 2% belongs to the top ten. This specimen comes from a study of cytomegalovirus exposure and HLA in healthy donors. Germline loops: CDR1 SQVTM, CDR2 ANQGSEA. The CDR3 has 14 amino acids. This chain connects TRBV29-1 to TRBJ2-5, with TRBD2 matching 12 bases. TRBJ2-7 matches the DNA end more closely, so the J call is doubtful. The source of this sequence is a woman aged 18-29 years in good health and CMV-seronegative. Sequencing was done on a sample of PBMCs. CDR3 protein: CSANGLAGNYEQYF. CDR3 nucleotides: TGCAGCGCGAACGGACTAGCGGGGAACTACGAGCAGTACTTC.